What follows are 20 T cell receptor beta chains derived from one specimen sequenced in a study of T-cell memory formation after mild COVID-19. MiXCR was run by TCRdb on the 5' RACE reads, yielding one entry per CDR3 protein. The table records hundreds of thousands of distinct CDR3 sequences, 13% to 15% of them present only once. Material: PBMCs or a T cell subset sorted from them (not recorded which). These receptors were taken from a man between 18 and 35 years old who had mild COVID-19 (a few samples of this study predate the infection). Cell type and time point are not known.

This clonotype appeared a few times. The V gene is TRBV9, the J gene TRBJ2-3; D possibly uses TRBD1 or TRBD2 (6 bases each). The length of the CDR3 is 15 residues. Germline V lookup: CDR1 SGDLS, CDR2 YYNGEE. The V and J ends lost 0 bases and 8 bases respectively, with 16 bases between them. CDR3 DNA: TGTGCCAGCAGCGTAGTCCCGGGGGCGTACGGTACGCAGTATTTT. It codes for CASSVVPGAYGTQYF.

The genes are TRBV24-1 and TRBJ2-7, with unresolved D. With 1 base removed from V and 1 base from J, the gap between germline ends came to 7 bases. This CDR3 spans 14 amino acids. The germline V gene has CDR1 KGHDR and CDR2 SFDVKD. CDR3 amino acids: CATSDFAGSYEQYV. DNA of the CDR3: TGTGCCACCAGTGATTTCGCCGGATCCTACGAGCAGTACGTC.

This clonotype was detected ten times or more. The CDR3 nucleotides read TGTGCCAGCAGAAGTTTTGAGGGGGGAACGCAGTATTTT. This translates into CASRSFEGGTQYF. The chain is built from TRBV27 and TRBJ2-3; D tentatively fits TRBD1 or TRBD2 (6 bases each). The V and J ends lost 6 bases and 9 bases respectively, with 16 bases between them. The CDR3 covers 13 residues. Germline assignment: CDR1 MNHEY and CDR2 SMNVEV (reference sequence).

The table lists this clonotype with a few counts. J is TRBJ2-7 and V is TRBV7-9; 12 nucleotides align to TRBD1. V shed 5 bases, J shed 5 bases, and the junction held 7 bases outside the gene matches. The CDR3 covers 15 residues. In germline, CDR1 is SEHNR, CDR2 FQNEAQ (reference sequence). Written as DNA, the CDR3 is TGTGCCAGCAGCCTTACCGGGACAGGGGGCAACGAGCAGTACGTC. As protein: CASSLTGTGGNEQYV.

The chain couples TRBV6-5 to TRBJ2-1; 9 bases align to TRBD2. The CDR3 length is 16 residues. Germline lookup yields CDR1 MNHEY and CDR2 SVGAGI. Trimming at V came to 6 bases and at J to 3 bases, leaving 9 bases not matched to a gene. CDR3 nucleotide sequence: TGTGCCAGCAGAGATCCTAGAGCGGGGGGCTACAATGAGCAGTTCTTC. It specifies CASRDPRAGGYNEQFF.

This clonotype was seen more than once but under ten times. CDR3 protein: CASSLNVGEETQYF. CDR3 nucleotide sequence: TGTGCCAGCAGCTTAAATGTAGGGGAGGAGACCCAGTACTTC. This chain uses TRBV7-6 with TRBJ2-5, with D perhaps given as TRBD1 or TRBD2 (5 bases each). Trimming removed 2 bases from V and 5 bases from J, with 12 bases in between. This CDR3 contains 14 residues. The germline V gene encodes CDR1 SGHVS and CDR2 FNYEAQ.

This clonotype was seen a handful of times. This chain uses TRBV10-3 with TRBJ2-3; TRBD1 matches at 8 bases. J lost 0 bases, V lost 3 bases, and 8 bases had no gene match. Germline assignment: CDR1 ENHRY and CDR2 SYGVKD. The CDR3 is 17 amino acids. This chain's CDR3 is CAISERQGSTSTDTQYF. The CDR3 nucleotides read TGTGCCATCAGTGAACGACAGGGGTCGACTAGCACAGATACGCAGTATTTT.

The chain employs TRBV7-2 and TRBJ2-6; D is unresolved. Trimming took 5 bases from V and 0 from J, leaving 11 bases between them. Germline CDR1 SGHTA, CDR2 FQGNSA. CDR3 length: 16 residues. The CDR3 DNA is TGTGCCAGCAGCCCCACACCCATCTCTGGGGCCAACGTCCTGACTTTC. As protein: CASSPTPISGANVLTF.

The chain is built from TRBV4-2 and TRBJ1-1; D unclear. Trimming removed 3 bases at V and 3 bases at J, with 11 bases between. The CDR3 runs 14 residues. CDR1 is LGHNA and CDR2 is YNFKEQ in the germline V gene. CDR3 amino acids: CASSQDYSYTEAFF. The CDR3 DNA is TGTGCCAGCAGCCAGGACTACAGCTACACTGAAGCTTTCTTT.

A few counts support this clonotype. The chain uses TRBV3-1 and TRBJ2-1; D gene ambiguous. CDR1 and CDR2 (germline): LGHDT, YNNKEL (reference sequence). The CDR3 is made up of 16 amino acids. V lost 3 bases and J 2 bases, leaving 14 bases between the germline ends. This chain's CDR3 is CASSHNLRLAYNEQFF. The CDR3 DNA reads as TGTGCCAGCAGCCATAACCTGAGGCTCGCCTACAATGAGCAGTTCTTC.

This clonotype was counted a few times. The chain has TRBV6-1 and TRBJ2-5; 11 nucleotides match TRBD2. Per germline, CDR1 MNHNS and CDR2 SASEGT. V shed 3 bases and J 3 bases; nucleotides not matched to a gene: 6. The CDR3 contains 16 residues. CDR3 DNA: TGTGCCAGCAGTGATCTGGGACTAGCGGCGGAAGAGACCCAGTACTTC. It specifies CASSDLGLAAEETQYF.

The chain has TRBV20-1 and TRBJ1-2, with 12 bases that match TRBD1. The V segment lost 5 bases and the J segment 7 bases; nucleotides outside the gene matches: 11. The CDR3 totals 15 residues. Germline V lookup: CDR1 DFQATT, CDR2 SNEGSKA (reference sequence). CDR3 loop: CSAPASGQGAGGYTF. The CDR3 nucleotides are TGCAGTGCTCCCGCTTCGGGACAGGGGGCCGGTGGCTACACCTTC.

The chain is built from TRBV2 and TRBJ1-2; 10 bases are shared with TRBD1. CDR3 length: 16 amino acids. The V gene end was trimmed by 4 bases and the J gene end by 4 bases; junction bases not matched to a gene: 9. Looked up from germline, CDR1 is SNHLY and CDR2 is FYNNEI. The CDR3 loop reads CASSGSWRDRGYGYTF. The CDR3 DNA is TGTGCCAGCAGTGGAAGTTGGAGGGACAGGGGCTATGGCTACACCTTC.

This chain joins TRBV2 and TRBJ1-1, with a possible D match to TRBD1 (6 bases). The CDR3 contains 14 residues. Deletions cut 2 bases from V and 5 bases from J, with 12 bases between. In germline, CDR1 is SNHLY, CDR2 FYNNEI. CDR3: CASSERGARTEAFF. CDR3 DNA sequence: TGTGCCAGCAGTGAACGGGGGGCGCGTACTGAAGCTTTCTTT.

This chain joins TRBV25-1 and TRBJ2-7; 10 bases match TRBD2. The length of the CDR3 is 15 residues. The germline V gene has CDR1 MGHDK and CDR2 SYGVNS. V shed 2 bases, J shed 4 bases, and the junction held 5 bases outside the gene matches. CDR3 sequence reads: CASSERTSGIYEQYF. In DNA form, the CDR3 reads TGTGCCAGCAGTGAACGGACTAGCGGAATATACGAGCAGTACTTC.

The chain links TRBV5-6 to TRBJ1-6; D remains ambiguous. Per germline, CDR1 SGHDT and CDR2 YYEEEE. The germline V and J ends were trimmed by 0 bases and 7 bases, with 8 bases remaining between them. The CDR3 contains 14 residues. CDR3 nucleotides: TGTGCCAGCAGCTTGGGGTTGTGGAATTCACCCCTCCACTTT. It translates to CASSLGLWNSPLHF.

This clonotype was detected ten times or more. The rearrangement links TRBV5-1 to TRBJ2-3, with TRBD1 matching over 11 bases. Germline trimming cut 5 bases from V and 0 bases from J; bases unmatched to any gene: 8. Germline CDR1 SGHRS, CDR2 YFSETQ. This CDR3 comprises 17 residues. The chain's CDR3 is CASRSGTGGTSTDTQYF. For the CDR3, the DNA is TGCGCCAGCAGATCCGGGACAGGGGGAACCAGCACAGATACGCAGTATTTT.

V usage is TRBV5-4 and J usage is TRBJ2-2; 7 nucleotides align to TRBD2. The CDR3 runs to 16 residues. J gave up 0 bases and V 5 bases, and 7 bases lay outside the gene matches. Germline CDR1 and CDR2: SGHNT and YYREEE (reference sequence). The CDR3 nucleotides read TGTGCCAGCAGTCCCCTGGCGGGGGCGAACACCGGGGAGCTGTTTTTT. Amino acids: CASSPLAGANTGELFF. Looking up the rest from reference TRBV5-4 and TRBJ2-2 gives the full variable domain: ETGVTQSPTHLIKTRGQQVTLRCSSQSGHNTVSWYQQALGQGPQFIFQYYREEENGRGNFPPRFSGLQFPNYSSELNVNALELDDSALYLCASSPLAGANTGELFFGEGSRLTVL.

The genes are TRBV7-3 and TRBJ2-1; D is ambiguous. CDR3 size: 13 residues. The germline V gene has CDR1 SGHTA and CDR2 FQGTGA. The V end lost 5 bases, the J end lost 5 bases, and 10 bases lay between the germline ends. CDR3 region: CASSRPTDNEQFF. The CDR3 coding sequence is TGTGCCAGCAGCCGACCCACCGACAATGAGCAGTTCTTC.

This clonotype was seen a few times. The chain uses TRBV6-5 and TRBJ2-5; D is unresolved. CDR3 length: 14 amino acids. V dropped 2 bases and J dropped 0 bases, with 7 bases sitting between them. Germline CDR1 MNHEY, CDR2 SVGAGI. The CDR3 coding sequence is TGTGCCAGCAGTTACGGGATCCACCAAGAGACCCAGTACTTC. Encoded protein: CASSYGIHQETQYF.